One sample yielded the 9 T cell receptor beta chains listed below, sequenced in a study of blood T cells in healthy people across ages. Sample-barcoded 5' priming and a J-beta primer mix drove a second PCR of 7 to 11 cycles. TCRdb redid the calling of the 5' RACE reads with MiXCR, one entry per CDR3 protein. The sample lists some 370,000 distinct CDR3 sequences; 52% were seen once. Sequences were obtained from blood. These receptors were obtained from a man aged 60-69 years in good health.

In this sample, this clonotype turned up a few times. V and J are TRBV12-3 or TRBV12-4 and TRBJ1-2; 8 nucleotides line up with TRBD1. The CDR3 is 15 amino acids. The junction had 9 bases not matched to a gene; V was cut back by 1 base and J by 8 bases. The chain's CDR3 is CASSLGWTGFEGYTF. The CDR3 DNA reads as TGTGCCAGCAGTTTAGGATGGACAGGGTTCGAAGGCTACACCTTC.

This clonotype was counted between two and nine times. The chain links TRBV10-3 to TRBJ2-3, with D perhaps assigned TRBD1 or TRBD2 (5 bases each). Deletions cut 6 bases from V and 2 bases from J, with 12 bases between. The CDR3 has 14 amino acids. Germline assignment: CDR1 ENHRY and CDR2 SYGVKD. In DNA form, the CDR3 reads TGTGCCATCAGCACGGCCGGGGCCACAGATACGCAGTATTTT. Protein sequence: CAISTAGATDTQYF.

The chain recombines TRBV6-2 or TRBV6-3 with TRBJ2-3; D unresolved. CDR3 length: 16 amino acids. V was cut by 4 bases and J by 4 bases, with 18 bases left in between. CDR1 MNHEY and CDR2 SVGEGT come from the germline V gene. The CDR3 reads CASSSVYTTMADTQYF. For the CDR3, the DNA is TGTGCCAGCAGTTCTGTCTACACCACCATGGCAGATACGCAGTATTTT.

This clonotype has a handful of counts. The chain is built from TRBV6-6 and TRBJ1-5, with D possibly TRBD1 on 5 matching bases. V was trimmed by 8 bases and J by 9 bases, leaving 11 bases between them. This CDR3 region has 11 residues. Germline values: CDR1 MNHNY, CDR2 SVGAGI (reference sequence). In DNA form, the CDR3 reads TGTGCCAGCCGTGGCGGGGGGCCCCAGCATTTT. Its protein is CASRGGGPQHF.

The V gene is TRBV7-9, the J gene TRBJ2-5; 12 nucleotides line up with TRBD2. The CDR3 spans 15 residues. Germline V gene lookup returns CDR1 SEHNR and CDR2 FQNEAQ (reference sequence). Trimming at V came to 5 bases and at J to 5 bases, leaving 6 bases not matched to a gene. CDR3 loop: CASSRTSGIVETQYF. Written as DNA, the CDR3 is TGTGCCAGCAGCCGGACTAGCGGGATTGTGGAGACCCAGTACTTC.

The chain uses TRBV20-1 and TRBJ2-5, with 7 nucleotides matching TRBD2. With the DNA end fitting TRBJ2-7 better, the J assignment may be wrong. CDR1 and CDR2 from the germline V gene are DFQATT and SNEGSKA (reference sequence). The CDR3 is 16 amino acids. Here the CDR3 reads CSARDRAGLLSHEQYF. The CDR3 DNA follows: TGCAGTGCTAGAGATAGAGCGGGACTCCTTTCCCACGAGCAGTACTTC.

Comment on this clonotype: Germline and junction disagree at one end, which may indicate a read error. V gene TRBV7-2 combines with J gene TRBJ2-3; tentatively, D is TRBD2 (5 bases). Germline loops: CDR1 SGHTA, CDR2 FQGNSA. This CDR3 spans 13 amino acids. CDR3 DNA: TGTGCCAGCAGCTCGGAGGCGGAAGATACGCGGTATTTT. Its protein is CASSSEAEDTRYF. Supplemented by reference TRBV7-2 and TRBJ2-3, the full variable domain reads GAGVSQSPSNKVTEKGKDVELRCDPISGHTALYWYRQSLGQGLEFLIYFQGNSAPDKSGLPSDRFSAERTGGSVSTLTIQRTQQEDSAVYLCASSSEAEDTRYFGPGTRLTVL.

This clonotype has just a few counts. The chain joins TRBV27 to TRBJ2-7; D is perhaps TRBD1 (6 bases). Germline loops: CDR1 MNHEY, CDR2 SMNVEV (reference sequence). V was trimmed by 4 bases and J by 1 base, leaving 14 bases between them. This CDR3 has 15 residues. The CDR3 is CASSSRQVGSYEQYF. The CDR3 nucleotides read TGTGCCAGCAGTTCCCGACAGGTTGGATCCTACGAGCAGTACTTC.

This chain links TRBV20-1 with TRBJ2-3, with D tentatively TRBD1 (7 bases). The V gene's germline CDR1 is DFQATT and CDR2 SNEGSKA (reference sequence). Between the trimmed V and J ends, which lost 6 bases and 1 base, there was a span of 17 bases. CDR3 length equals 15 residues. CDR3 in DNA: TGCAGTGCCCAGGAGGGGGCCCGGGGCACAGATACGCAGTATTTT. Amino acid sequence: CSAQEGARGTDTQYF.